What follows is one TCR beta chain and its context. Its antigen remains unidentified. The authors' processing: Clinicopathological groups supplied CDR3 differences that were used to build a distant-metastasis classifier for papillary thyroid cancer. TCRdb used MiXCR to call clones anew from the PCR reads. TCRdb, not the authors, supplied the V and J calls. The sample contains about 5,000 clones, 30% to 40% of which appear only once. The CDR3 consists of 15 residues. Germline-derived CDR1 and CDR2 are MNHEY and SVGEGT. The junction had 12 bases not matched to a gene; V was cut back by 9 bases and J by 5 bases. Each patient went into thyroid surgery without having received any treatment. The sample originates from a study of metastatic and nonmetastatic thyroid tumors. Study observations and caveats: Significantly higher TCR beta diversity was reportedly seen in malignant thyroid tumors than benign nodules, in blood and tumor.

Material: adjacent normal tissue. This clonotype was sampled from a male donor with papillary thyroid cancer or a benign thyroid nodule (not recorded which). Some clones in this sample may be carry-over from other donors' samples. The chain employs TRBV6-2 or TRBV6-3 and TRBJ1-1, with 10 positions matching TRBD1. This chain's CDR3 is CASTPGWTGGTEAFF. The CDR3 bases are TGTGCCAGTACCCCTGGTTGGACAGGGGGAACTGAAGCTTTCTTT.